The clone carrying this T cell receptor beta chain occurred a few times. Its antigen is not identified. The V and J ends lost 0 bases and 2 bases respectively, with 13 bases between them. CDR3 length: 16 residues. CDR1 and CDR2 from the germline V gene are LNHNV and YYDKDF (reference sequence). Expressed TCRB transcripts were sequenced because the entire RNA isolate underwent reverse transcription. Repertoires were generated with immunoSEQ multiplex PCR, while TCRdb's copy carries only in-frame clones and drops some. The table has about 650,000 clones, 9.5% to 15% seen once. This sample was included in a study of beta chain features in type 1 diabetes. There was one heparinised blood draw per donor, averaging about 120 mL. Via CD45RO/CCR7/CD25/CD127/CD95/CD27, cells of the CD4+ naive, central memory, regulatory and stem cell-like memory subsets were sorted. Study findings and constraints: It was possible that PCR favored shorter templates, equally so in patients and controls. TCRB CDR3 length was moderately but significantly reduced in all four CD4+ subsets of Type 1 diabetes patients. The VDJ junctions of type 1 diabetes patients carried fewer insertions and more deletions.

What was sequenced was naive CD4+ T cells from blood. This rearrangement joins TRBV15 to TRBJ1-2, with TRBD1 as a possible D gene (5 bases). This clonotype was sampled from a man aged 25 to 45 with type 1 diabetes. The CDR3 nucleotides are TGTGCCACCAGCAGAGAGGGATGGGGGTTAAACTATGGCTACACCTTC. Translation: CATSREGWGLNYGYTF. The full variable domain, completed using reference TRBV15 and TRBJ1-2, is DAMVIQNPRYQVTQFGKPVTLSCSQTLNHNVMYWYQQKSSQAPKLLFHYYDKDFNNEADTPDNFQSRRPNTSFCFLDIRSPGLGDTAMYLCATSREGWGLNYGYTFGSGTRLTVV.